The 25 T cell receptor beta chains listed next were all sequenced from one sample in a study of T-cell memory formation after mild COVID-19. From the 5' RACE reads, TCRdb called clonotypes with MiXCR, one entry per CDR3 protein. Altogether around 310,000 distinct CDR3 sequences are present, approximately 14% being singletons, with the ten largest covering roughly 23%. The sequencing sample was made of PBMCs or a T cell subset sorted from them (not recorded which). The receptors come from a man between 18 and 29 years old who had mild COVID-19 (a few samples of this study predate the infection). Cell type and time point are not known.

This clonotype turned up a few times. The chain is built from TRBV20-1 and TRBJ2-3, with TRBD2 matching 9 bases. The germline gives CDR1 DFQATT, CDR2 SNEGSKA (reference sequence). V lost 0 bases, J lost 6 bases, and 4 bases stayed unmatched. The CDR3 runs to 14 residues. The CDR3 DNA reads TGCAGTGCTAGAGATCTAGCGGGGAGGGATACGCAGTATTTT. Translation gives CSARDLAGRDTQYF.

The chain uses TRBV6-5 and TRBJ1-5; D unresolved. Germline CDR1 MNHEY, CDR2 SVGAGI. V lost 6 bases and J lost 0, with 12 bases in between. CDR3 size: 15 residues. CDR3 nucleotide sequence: TGTGCCAGCAGCCTATCCCCGGTTAGCAATCAGCCCCAGCATTTT. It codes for CASSLSPVSNQPQHF.

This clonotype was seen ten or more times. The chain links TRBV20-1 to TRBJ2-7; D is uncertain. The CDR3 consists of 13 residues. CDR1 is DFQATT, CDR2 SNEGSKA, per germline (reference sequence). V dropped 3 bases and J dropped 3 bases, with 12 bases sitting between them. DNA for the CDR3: TGCAGTGCTAGGTCCTATTCGGGCTACGAGCAGTACTTC. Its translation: CSARSYSGYEQYF.

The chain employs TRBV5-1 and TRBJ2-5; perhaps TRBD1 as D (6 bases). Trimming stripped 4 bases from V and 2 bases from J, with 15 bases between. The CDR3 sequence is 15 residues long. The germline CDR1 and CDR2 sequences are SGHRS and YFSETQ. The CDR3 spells CASSRQEVSQETQYF. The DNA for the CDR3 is TGCGCCAGCAGCCGACAGGAGGTATCTCAAGAGACCCAGTACTTC.

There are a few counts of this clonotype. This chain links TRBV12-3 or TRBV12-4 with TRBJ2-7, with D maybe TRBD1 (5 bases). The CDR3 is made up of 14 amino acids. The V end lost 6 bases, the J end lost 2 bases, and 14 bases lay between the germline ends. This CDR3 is CASSQGDSTYEQYF. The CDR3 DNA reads TGTGCCAGCAGCCAAGGTGACAGTACCTACGAGCAGTACTTC.

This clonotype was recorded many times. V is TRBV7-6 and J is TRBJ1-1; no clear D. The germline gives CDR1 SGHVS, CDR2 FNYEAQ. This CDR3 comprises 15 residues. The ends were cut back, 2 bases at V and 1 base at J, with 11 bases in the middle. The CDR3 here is CASSLFETRNTEAFF. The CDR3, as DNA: TGTGCCAGCAGCTTATTCGAGACGAGGAACACTGAAGCTTTCTTT. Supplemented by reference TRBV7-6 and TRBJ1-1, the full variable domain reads GAGVSQSPRYKVTKRGQDVALRCDPISGHVSLYWYRQALGQGPEFLTYFNYEAQQDKSGLPNDRFSAERPEGSISTLTIQRTEQRDSAMYRCASSLFETRNTEAFFGQGTRLTVV.

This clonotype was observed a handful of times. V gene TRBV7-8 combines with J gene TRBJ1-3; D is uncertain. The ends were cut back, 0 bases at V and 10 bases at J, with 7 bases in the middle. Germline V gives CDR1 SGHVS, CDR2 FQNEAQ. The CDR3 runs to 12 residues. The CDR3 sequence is CASSLASGTIYF. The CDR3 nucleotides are TGTGCCAGCAGCTTAGCGTCGGGAACCATATATTTT.

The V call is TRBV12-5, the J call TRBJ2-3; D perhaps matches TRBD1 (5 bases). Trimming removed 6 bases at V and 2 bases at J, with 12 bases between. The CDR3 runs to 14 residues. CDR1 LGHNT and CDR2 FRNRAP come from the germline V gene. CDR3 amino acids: CASGLDKHTDTQYF. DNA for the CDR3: TGTGCTAGTGGCCTGGACAAGCACACAGATACGCAGTATTTT.

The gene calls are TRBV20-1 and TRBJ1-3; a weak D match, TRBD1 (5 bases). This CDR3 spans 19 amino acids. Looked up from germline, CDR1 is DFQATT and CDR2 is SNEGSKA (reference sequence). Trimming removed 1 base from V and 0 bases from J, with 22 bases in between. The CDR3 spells CSARARPASKGSSGNTIYF. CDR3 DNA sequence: TGCAGTGCTAGAGCCCGGCCAGCCAGTAAGGGGTCCTCTGGAAACACCATATATTTT.

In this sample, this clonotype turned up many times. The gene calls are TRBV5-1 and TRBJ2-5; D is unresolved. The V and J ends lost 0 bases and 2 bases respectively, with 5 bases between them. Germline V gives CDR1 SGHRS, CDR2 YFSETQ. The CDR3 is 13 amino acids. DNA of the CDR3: TGCGCCAGCAGCTTGGTGGGACAAGAGACCCAGTACTTC. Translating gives CASSLVGQETQYF. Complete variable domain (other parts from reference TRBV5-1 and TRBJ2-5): KAGVTQTPRYLIKTRGQQVTLSCSPISGHRSVSWYQQTPGQGLQFLFEYFSETQRNKGNFPGRFSGRQFSNSRSEMNVSTLELGDSALYLCASSLVGQETQYFGPGTRLLVL.

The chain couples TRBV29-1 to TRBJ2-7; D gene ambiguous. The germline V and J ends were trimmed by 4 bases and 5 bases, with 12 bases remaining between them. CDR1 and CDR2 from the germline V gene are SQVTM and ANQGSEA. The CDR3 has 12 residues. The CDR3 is CSVVGGRNEQYF. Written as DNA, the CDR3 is TGCAGCGTTGTGGGTGGCAGGAACGAGCAGTACTTC.

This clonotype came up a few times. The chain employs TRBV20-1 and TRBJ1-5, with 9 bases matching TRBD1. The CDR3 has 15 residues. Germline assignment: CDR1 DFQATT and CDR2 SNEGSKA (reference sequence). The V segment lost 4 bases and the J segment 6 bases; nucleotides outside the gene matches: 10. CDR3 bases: TGCAGTGCTACCCTAGGACAGGGGCGAGGTCAGCCCCAGCATTTT. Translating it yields CSATLGQGRGQPQHF.

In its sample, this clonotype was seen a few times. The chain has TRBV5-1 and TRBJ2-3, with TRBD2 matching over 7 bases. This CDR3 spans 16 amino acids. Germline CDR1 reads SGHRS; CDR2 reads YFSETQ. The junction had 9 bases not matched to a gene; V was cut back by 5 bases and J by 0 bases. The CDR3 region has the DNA TGCGCCAGCAGGCGGGGGATTTGGGCTAGCACAGATACGCAGTATTTT. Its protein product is CASRRGIWASTDTQYF.

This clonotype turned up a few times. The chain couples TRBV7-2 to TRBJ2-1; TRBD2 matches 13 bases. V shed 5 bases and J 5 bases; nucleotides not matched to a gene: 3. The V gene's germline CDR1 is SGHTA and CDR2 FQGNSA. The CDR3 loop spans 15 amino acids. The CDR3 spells CASSRLAGGNNEQFF. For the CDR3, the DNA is TGTGCCAGCAGCCGACTAGCGGGGGGAAACAATGAGCAGTTCTTC.

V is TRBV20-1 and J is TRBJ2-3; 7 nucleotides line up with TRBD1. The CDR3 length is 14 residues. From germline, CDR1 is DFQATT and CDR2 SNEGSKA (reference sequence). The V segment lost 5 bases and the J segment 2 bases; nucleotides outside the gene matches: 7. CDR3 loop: CSALRTGTTDTQYF. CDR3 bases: TGCAGTGCTTTGCGGACAGGTACCACAGATACGCAGTATTTT.

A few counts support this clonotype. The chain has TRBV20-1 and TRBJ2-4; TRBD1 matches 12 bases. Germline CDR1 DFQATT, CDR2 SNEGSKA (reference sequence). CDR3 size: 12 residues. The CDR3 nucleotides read TGCAGGCCGGGACAGGGGGCAGGCATTCAGTACTTC. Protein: CRPGQGAGIQYF.

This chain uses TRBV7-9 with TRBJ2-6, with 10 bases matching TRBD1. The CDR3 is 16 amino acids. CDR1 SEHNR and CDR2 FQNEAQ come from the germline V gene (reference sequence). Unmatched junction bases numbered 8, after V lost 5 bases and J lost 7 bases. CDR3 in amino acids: CASSISGTGVANVLTF. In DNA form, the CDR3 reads TGTGCCAGCAGCATATCAGGGACAGGGGTAGCCAACGTCCTGACTTTC.

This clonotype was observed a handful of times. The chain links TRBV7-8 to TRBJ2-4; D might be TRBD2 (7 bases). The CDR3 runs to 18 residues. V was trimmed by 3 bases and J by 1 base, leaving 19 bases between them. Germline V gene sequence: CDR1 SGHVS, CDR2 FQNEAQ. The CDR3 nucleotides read TGTGCCAGCAGCTTTTGGAGGGGACGGGGGGCGGCCAAAAACATTCAGTACTTC. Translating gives CASSFWRGRGAAKNIQYF.

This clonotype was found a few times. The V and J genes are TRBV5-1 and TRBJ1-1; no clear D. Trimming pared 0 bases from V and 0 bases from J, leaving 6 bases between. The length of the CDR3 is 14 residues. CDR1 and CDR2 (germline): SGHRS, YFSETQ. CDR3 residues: CASSLERMNTEAFF. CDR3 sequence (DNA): TGCGCCAGCAGCTTGGAACGGATGAACACTGAAGCTTTCTTT.

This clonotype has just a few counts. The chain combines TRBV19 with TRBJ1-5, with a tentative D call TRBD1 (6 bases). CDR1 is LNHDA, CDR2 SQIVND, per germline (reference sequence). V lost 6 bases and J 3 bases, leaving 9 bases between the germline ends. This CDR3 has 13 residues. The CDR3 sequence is CASRRTVNQPQHF. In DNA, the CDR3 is TGTGCCAGTAGGAGGACAGTCAATCAGCCCCAGCATTTT.

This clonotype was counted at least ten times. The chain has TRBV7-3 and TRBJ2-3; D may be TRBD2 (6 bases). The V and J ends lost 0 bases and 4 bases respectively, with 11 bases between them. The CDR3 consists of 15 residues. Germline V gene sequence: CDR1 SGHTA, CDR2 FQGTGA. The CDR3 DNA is TGTGCCAGCAGCTTAACCGGAGGGTTTGCAGATACGCAGTATTTT. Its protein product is CASSLTGGFADTQYF.

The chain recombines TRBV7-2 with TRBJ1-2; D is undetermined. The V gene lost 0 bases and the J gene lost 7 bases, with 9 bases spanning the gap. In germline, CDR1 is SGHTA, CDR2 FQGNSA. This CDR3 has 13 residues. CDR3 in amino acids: CASSLASRSGYTF. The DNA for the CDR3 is TGTGCCAGCAGCTTAGCTAGCAGGAGTGGCTACACCTTC.

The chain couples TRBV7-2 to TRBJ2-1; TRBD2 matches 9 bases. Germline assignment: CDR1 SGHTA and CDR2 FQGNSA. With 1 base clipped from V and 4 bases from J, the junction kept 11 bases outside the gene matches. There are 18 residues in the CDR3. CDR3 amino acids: CASSLGLGGGAPYNEQFF. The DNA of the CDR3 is TGTGCCAGCAGCTTAGGGCTAGGCGGGGGGGCACCGTACAATGAGCAGTTCTTC.

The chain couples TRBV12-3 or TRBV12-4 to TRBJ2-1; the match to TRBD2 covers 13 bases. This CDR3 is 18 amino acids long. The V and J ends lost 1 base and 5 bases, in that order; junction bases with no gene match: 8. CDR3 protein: CASSLGTSGLAGNNEQFF. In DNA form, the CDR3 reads TGTGCCAGCAGTTTAGGGACCTCGGGACTAGCGGGGAACAATGAGCAGTTCTTC.

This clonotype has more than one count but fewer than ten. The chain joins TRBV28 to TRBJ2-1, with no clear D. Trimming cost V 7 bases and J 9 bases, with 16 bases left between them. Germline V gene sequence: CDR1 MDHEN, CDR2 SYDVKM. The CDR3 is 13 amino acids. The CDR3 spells CASNIVGSIEQFF. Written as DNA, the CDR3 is TGTGCCAGCAACATAGTCGGGTCGATTGAGCAGTTCTTC.